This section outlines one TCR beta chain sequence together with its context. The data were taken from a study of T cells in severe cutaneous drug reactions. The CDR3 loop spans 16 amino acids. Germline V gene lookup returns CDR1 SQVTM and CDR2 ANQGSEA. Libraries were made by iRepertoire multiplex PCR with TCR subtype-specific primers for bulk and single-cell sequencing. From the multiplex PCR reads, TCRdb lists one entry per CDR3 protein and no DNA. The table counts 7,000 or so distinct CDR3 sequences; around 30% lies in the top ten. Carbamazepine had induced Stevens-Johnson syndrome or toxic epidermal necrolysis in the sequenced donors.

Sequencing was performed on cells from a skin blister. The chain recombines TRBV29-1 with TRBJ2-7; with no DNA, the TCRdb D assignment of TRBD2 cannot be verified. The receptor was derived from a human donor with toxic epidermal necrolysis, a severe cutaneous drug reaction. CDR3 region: CSVELTRTSGSYEQYF.